A single sample is the source of the 23 T cell receptor beta chains below, sequenced in a study of regulatory T cells in long-lasting Graves disease. This sample's time point: newly diagnosed GD, antithyroid drugs for less than 3 months. PBMCs provided the RNA from which the TCR library was made. According to the study, TCR beta libraries were built with iRepertoire HTBI primers and CDR3-region Arm-PCR. TCRdb called the multiplex PCR reads again in MiXCR, with one record for every CDR3 protein. There are 530,000 or so distinct CDR3 sequences in the sample; roughly a sixth occur only once, and approximately 12% lies in the top ten. Separately, the same data were catalogued under a study of T cells in Graves' hyperthyroidism and ophthalmopathy.

Source: peripheral blood mononuclear cells (PBMCs), taken at new diagnosis, from a patient treated with antithyroid drugs. These receptors all stem from a man younger than 30 with Graves disease.

The chain has TRBV5-1 and TRBJ1-2; maybe TRBD1 (5 bases). The CDR3 is 14 residues long. V lost 4 bases, J lost 1 base, and 11 bases lay in between. The germline CDR1 and CDR2 sequences are SGHRS and YFSETQ. DNA of the CDR3: TGCGCCAGCAGCAGGGACGAATATAACTATGGCTACACCTTC. Amino acids: CASSRDEYNYGYTF.

This clonotype was observed a handful of times. The chain carries TRBV19 and TRBJ2-7; 8 nucleotides align to TRBD2. Germline CDR1 reads LNHDA; CDR2 reads SQIVND (reference sequence). Losses at the gene ends were 5 bases for V and 3 bases for J; bases not matched to a gene: 15. There are 17 residues in the CDR3. The CDR3 bases are TGTGCCAGTAGTCCCACCCGGGGGCGGGAGGTCATCTACGAGCAGTACTTC. Translated, it gives CASSPTRGREVIYEQYF.

In this sample, this clonotype turned up many times. The V call is TRBV30, the J call TRBJ1-6; weak D call: TRBD1 (5 bases). The CDR3 runs 14 residues. The V and J ends lost 3 bases and 8 bases respectively, with 14 bases between them. Germline V gene data show CDR1 as GTSNPN and CDR2 as SVGIG (reference sequence). The CDR3 is CAWSVGRTYSPLHF. The DNA of the CDR3 is TGTGCCTGGAGCGTGGGACGGACCTATTCACCCCTCCACTTT. The whole variable domain, remainder taken from reference TRBV30 and TRBJ1-6, is SQTIHQWPATLVQPVGSPLSLECTVEGTSNPNLYWYRQAAGRGLQLLFYSVGIGQISSEVPQNLSASRPQDRQFILSSKKLLLSDSGFYLCAWSVGRTYSPLHFGNGTRLTVT.

Ten or more counts support this clonotype. The chain couples TRBV29-1 to TRBJ2-7, with D unresolved. V dropped 2 bases and J dropped 2 bases, with 10 bases sitting between them. This CDR3 has 13 amino acids. Looked up from germline, CDR1 is SQVTM and CDR2 is ANQGSEA. The DNA for the CDR3 is TGCAGCGTTGAATTCCGCGGAGCCTACGAGCAGTACTTC. It is translated as CSVEFRGAYEQYF.

Regarding this clonotype: This sequence may be a read error, since a much larger clone differs from it by one base. J is TRBJ2-5 and V is TRBV30; D perhaps matches TRBD2 (5 bases). Germline values: CDR1 GTSNPN, CDR2 SVGIG (reference sequence). The CDR3 spans 13 residues. V was clipped by 6 bases and J by 11 bases, with 22 bases between them. As DNA, the CDR3 is TGTGCCTGTGGAGGTCTCTCCTACAATGAGCAGTACTTC. Translating gives CACGGLSYNEQYF.

This clonotype was seen repeatedly, ten times or more. This chain connects TRBV30 to TRBJ2-1, with 7 bases matching TRBD1. The CDR3 runs 14 residues. Per germline, CDR1 GTSNPN and CDR2 SVGIG (reference sequence). The junction had 3 bases not matched to a gene; V was cut back by 4 bases and J by 0 bases. This CDR3 reads CAWTTGSSYNEQFF. CDR3 nucleotide sequence: TGTGCCTGGACGACAGGGAGCTCCTACAATGAGCAGTTCTTC.

There are many counts of this clonotype. The chain couples TRBV7-2 to TRBJ2-3, with a possible D match to TRBD2 (5 bases). Germline CDR1 reads SGHTA; CDR2 reads FQGNSA. Trimming cost V 3 bases and J 6 bases, with 10 bases left between them. CDR3 length equals 13 residues. The CDR3 here is CASSLDSDDTQYF. The CDR3 nucleotides are TGTGCCAGCAGCTTGGACTCTGATGATACGCAGTATTTT.

This chain joins TRBV2 and TRBJ1-3; D unresolved. CDR1 and CDR2 (germline): SNHLY, FYNNEI. The length of the CDR3 is 12 residues. V was pared by 10 bases and J by 0 bases, with 7 bases between. CDR3 DNA sequence: TGTGCCACCCACTCCTCTGGAAACACCATATATTTT. This encodes CATHSSGNTIYF.

The chain employs TRBV6-2 or TRBV6-3 and TRBJ2-6; the D is unclear. Trimming left V 2 bases short and J 0 bases short, with 5 bases between. This CDR3 comprises 15 residues. Germline CDR1 and CDR2: MNHEY and SVGEGT. In nucleotides, the CDR3 is TGTGCCAGCAGTTACGTCCTCTCTGGGGCCAACGTCCTGACTTTC. This translates into CASSYVLSGANVLTF.

Ten or more counts support this clonotype. J is TRBJ1-2 and V is TRBV30; tentatively, D is TRBD1 (5 bases). This CDR3 contains 14 residues. Between the trimmed V and J ends, which lost 2 bases and 3 bases, there was a span of 13 bases. Looked up from germline, CDR1 is GTSNPN and CDR2 is SVGIG (reference sequence). The CDR3 DNA reads TGTGCCTGGAGTTTTGGGGGACGGGACTATGGCTACACCTTC. Translating it yields CAWSFGGRDYGYTF.

This chain joins TRBV19 and TRBJ2-5; TRBD2 agrees at 9 bases. The CDR3 consists of 14 residues. After removal of 11 bases from V and 5 bases from J, the junction contained 12 bases not matched to a gene. The germline V gene has CDR1 LNHDA and CDR2 SQIVND (reference sequence). The CDR3 is CAGRLADSEETQYF. The CDR3 coding sequence is TGTGCCGGACGACTAGCGGACTCAGAGGAGACCCAGTACTTC.

The chain carries TRBV3-1 and TRBJ1-6; 11 positions match TRBD1. After removal of 1 base from V and 10 bases from J, the junction contained 3 bases not matched to a gene. This CDR3 is built from 15 residues. The germline V gene has CDR1 LGHDT and CDR2 YNNKEL (reference sequence). The chain's CDR3 is CASSQVGTGGSPLHF. In nucleotides, the CDR3 is TGTGCCAGCAGCCAAGTAGGGACAGGGGGGTCACCCCTCCACTTT.

Remarks on this clonotype: At one end, the junction sequence differs from germline, possibly due to a read error. V gene TRBV11-2 combines with J gene TRBJ2-6, with 8 bases that match TRBD1. This CDR3 is built from 19 residues. CDR1 and CDR2 from the germline V gene are SGHAT and FQNNGV. Here the CDR3 DNA reads TGTGCCAGCAGCACCCTACCCGGGACAGGATCCTCTGGGGCCAACGCCCTGACTTTC. Protein product: CASSTLPGTGSSGANALTF.

A few counts support this clonotype. V and J are TRBV9 and TRBJ2-5; the D call may be TRBD1 or TRBD2 (5 bases each). V was shortened by 4 bases and J by 1 base, with 20 bases between the two germline ends. Germline V gives CDR1 SGDLS, CDR2 YYNGEE. The CDR3 has 17 residues. CDR3: CASSRRGEIGPQETQYF. CDR3 DNA: TGTGCCAGCAGCAGACGAGGGGAGATAGGGCCCCAAGAGACCCAGTACTTC.

There are many counts of this clonotype. The chain has TRBV5-1 and TRBJ2-3; D gene unclear. Germline V gives CDR1 SGHRS, CDR2 YFSETQ. V was pared by 1 base and J by 2 bases, with 8 bases between. The CDR3 extends over 14 amino acids. Here the CDR3 DNA reads TGCGCCAGCAGCTTGAGGCTGGCCACAGATACGCAGTATTTT. Amino acid sequence: CASSLRLATDTQYF.

In this sample, this clonotype turned up many times. This sequence joins TRBV6-2 or TRBV6-3 and TRBJ2-7; maybe TRBD2 (6 bases). Germline V gene sequence: CDR1 MNHEY, CDR2 SVGEGT. V was cut by 8 bases and J by 7 bases, with 12 bases left in between. CDR3 length: 11 residues. The CDR3 region is CASGGGLEQYF. The CDR3 DNA sequence: TGTGCCAGCGGAGGAGGACTAGAGCAGTACTTC.

This clonotype has more than one count but fewer than ten. The V call is TRBV20-1, the J call TRBJ1-2; 7 nucleotides align to TRBD1. The CDR3 length is 14 residues. V lost 6 bases to trimming and J lost 8 bases; unmatched junction nucleotides: 15. Germline V CDR1 and CDR2: DFQATT, SNEGSKA (reference sequence). The CDR3 sequence: CSARKPGGGGGYTF. For the CDR3, the DNA is TGCAGTGCCAGAAAGCCAGGGGGGGGAGGGGGCTACACCTTC.

Notes on this clonotype: At one end the junction does not follow the germline gene, possibly because of a read error. The chain's CDR3 is CAGSRGENTEAFF. DNA of the CDR3: TGTGCCGGCAGCCGGGGGGAGAACACTGAAGCTTTCTTT. This sequence joins TRBV2 and TRBJ1-1, with D perhaps TRBD1 (5 bases). The CDR3 contains 13 residues. Germline values: CDR1 SNHLY, CDR2 FYNNEI.

This clonotype was counted many times. V gene TRBV7-3 combines with J gene TRBJ1-1, with TRBD1 identical over 9 bases. The germline V gene encodes CDR1 SGHTA and CDR2 FQGTGA. This CDR3 has 17 residues. V gave up 6 bases and J gave up 5 bases; unmatched junction bases: 16. Written as DNA, the CDR3 is TGTGCCAGCAGTTCACAGGGGGCGATTAATGAAGGTACTGAAGCTTTCTTT. Translation gives CASSSQGAINEGTEAFF.

This chain links TRBV7-9 with TRBJ2-3, with TRBD2 as a possible D gene (5 bases). The CDR3 contains 13 residues. Trimming pared 11 bases from V and 6 bases from J, leaving 18 bases between. The germline gives CDR1 SEHNR, CDR2 FQNEAQ (reference sequence). The CDR3 loop is CAQTLPGLDTQYF. CDR3 DNA sequence: TGTGCCCAGACGCTCCCAGGACTGGATACGCAGTATTTT. The full variable domain, rest sourced from reference TRBV7-9 and TRBJ2-3, is DTGVSQNPRHKITKRGQNVTFRCDPISEHNRLYWYRQTLGQGPEFLTYFQNEAQLEKSRLLSDRFSAERPKGSFSTLEIQRTEQGDSAMYLCAQTLPGLDTQYFGPGTRLTVL.

The V call is TRBV4-1, the J call TRBJ1-1; a possible D gene is TRBD1 (5 bases). Per the germline V gene, CDR1 is MGHRA and CDR2 is YSYEKL. V was shortened by 1 base and J by 0 bases, with 9 bases between the two germline ends. The CDR3 totals 15 residues. The CDR3 loop reads CASSQVGGLNTEAFF. The CDR3, as DNA: TGCGCCAGCAGCCAAGTGGGGGGTTTGAACACTGAAGCTTTCTTT.

The gene calls are TRBV19 and TRBJ1-2; D ambiguous. This CDR3 has 13 amino acids. Trimming shortened V by 4 bases and J by 8 bases, and 14 bases separated the two germline ends. Germline CDR1 is LNHDA and CDR2 is SQIVND (reference sequence). For the CDR3, the DNA is TGTGCCAGTAGTACCCTCTTTTCGGGGGGCTACACCTTC. It yields the protein CASSTLFSGGYTF.

This clonotype was found many times. This sequence joins TRBV13 and TRBJ2-7; no definite D call. V lost 5 bases, J lost 4 bases, and 15 bases lay in between. Looked up from germline, CDR1 is PRHDT and CDR2 is FYEKMQ (reference sequence). The CDR3 runs to 14 residues. The chain's CDR3 is CASSLPGQRYEQYF. The CDR3 nucleotides read TGTGCCAGCAGCCTCCCCGGGCAAAGGTACGAGCAGTACTTC.